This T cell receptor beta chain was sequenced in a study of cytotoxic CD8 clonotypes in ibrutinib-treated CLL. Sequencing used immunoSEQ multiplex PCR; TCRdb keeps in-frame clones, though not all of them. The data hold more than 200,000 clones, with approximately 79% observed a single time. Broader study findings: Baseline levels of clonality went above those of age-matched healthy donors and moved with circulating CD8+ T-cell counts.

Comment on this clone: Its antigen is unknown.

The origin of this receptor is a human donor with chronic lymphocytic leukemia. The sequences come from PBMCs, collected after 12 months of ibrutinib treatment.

In nucleotides, the CDR3 is TGTGCCAGCAGTCGGGGCGAGGGCACAGATACGCAGTATTTT. Protein product: CASSRGEGTDTQYF. The chain employs TRBV2 and TRBJ2-3; TRBD1 or TRBD2 may be the D gene (5 bases each). V was clipped by 5 bases and J by 1 base, with 10 bases between them. This CDR3 has 14 residues. Germline CDR1 reads SNHLY; CDR2 reads FYNNEI.